These T cell receptor beta chains were read from a single sample in a study of blood T cell repertoires in COVID-19. Here immunoSEQ multiplex PCR was the method, and the copy in TCRdb shows in-frame clones only, minus some. The profile shows over 150,000 clones, approximately 90% of them singletons. Sequencing input: peripheral blood. The receptors come from a man aged 45-65 years who had recovered from COVID-19. CDR3s include the opening cysteine and the closing phenylalanine or tryptophan. A D gene is named only where the DNA matches it firmly. Expanded clones get a size class; other rows say once, few or many, or leave the size out.

D: TRBD2
J: TRBJ2-3
size: NA
V: TRBV7-8
DNA: TGTGCCAGCAGCTTTAGGACTAGCGGGAGGGGGACAGATACGCAGTATTTT
CDR3: CASSFRTSGRGTDTQYF

D: TRBD2
J: TRBJ2-2
size: few
V: TRBV7-2
DNA: TGTGCCAGCAGCTTGGCTAGCGGGAGGGCCGCGAACACCGGGGAGCTGTTTTTT
CDR3: CASSLASGRAANTGELFF

D: NA
J: TRBJ1-5
size: NA
V: TRBV18
DNA: TGTGCCAGCTCACCCCCAGGGACTGGCAATCAGCCCCAGCATTTT
CDR3: CASSPPGTGNQPQHF

D: TRBD1
J: TRBJ2-7
size: NA
V: TRBV27
DNA: TGTGCCAGCAGACGAAGTGAGTGGGACAGGGGCTACGAGCAGTACTTC
CDR3: CASRRSEWDRGYEQYF

D: NA
J: TRBJ2-2
size: NA
V: TRBV19
DNA: TGTGCCAGTAGTATTAGGCGGGGCCTAAACACCGGGGAGCTGTTTTTT
CDR3: CASSIRRGLNTGELFF

D: NA
J: TRBJ1-2
size: NA
V: TRBV30
DNA: TGTGCCTGGAGGGCGAGGGGGATGGGTGGCTACACCTTC
CDR3: CAWRARGMGGYTF

D: TRBD1
J: TRBJ1-5
size: NA
V: TRBV15
DNA: TGTGCCACCAGCAGAGATGTTCCAGGGGGCTCCCTTAATAGCAATCAGCCCCAGCATTTT
CDR3: CATSRDVPGGSLNSNQPQHF

D: NA
J: TRBJ2-7
size: NA
V: TRBV3-1/TRBV3-2
DNA: TGTGCCAGCAGCCAGAGCTCCTACGAGCAGTACTTC
CDR3: CASSQSSYEQYF

D: TRBD1
J: TRBJ2-7
size: NA
V: TRBV4-3
DNA: TGCGCCAGCAGCCAAGATCTGGGACAGTACTACGAGCAGTACTTC
CDR3: CASSQDLGQYYEQYF

D: TRBD1
J: TRBJ2-1
size: NA
V: TRBV19
DNA: TGTGCCAGCTCGGACAGGGCGACGGTACAGTTCTTC
CDR3: CASSDRATVQFF

D: TRBD2
J: TRBJ2-1
size: NA
V: TRBV2
DNA: TGTGCCAGCAGTGAATTAGCGGGAAGCTCCTACAATGAGCAGTTCTTC
CDR3: CASSELAGSSYNEQFF

D: NA
J: TRBJ1-2
size: NA
V: TRBV6-5
DNA: TGTGCCAGCAGTTACTCCCGATCAGGGGTCTATGGCTACACCTTC
CDR3: CASSYSRSGVYGYTF

D: NA
J: TRBJ1-3
size: NA
V: TRBV4-2
DNA: TGTGCCAGCAGCCAAGCAGAAGCTGGAAACACCATATATTTT
CDR3: CASSQAEAGNTIYF

D: NA
J: TRBJ1-1
size: NA
V: TRBV6-4
DNA: TGTGCCAGCAGACTCGTGGGCAGCGGCCAGAACACTGAAGCTTTCTTT
CDR3: CASRLVGSGQNTEAFF

D: NA
J: TRBJ2-5
size: NA
V: TRBV7-9
DNA: TGTGCCAGCAGCTTAGCTCTCGAGGGGGTCAACTTC
CDR3: CASSLALEGVNF

D: NA
J: TRBJ2-3
size: NA
V: TRBV5-1
DNA: TGCGCCAGCAGCTTGGCCGGAGTCGGGACAGATACGCAGTATTTT
CDR3: CASSLAGVGTDTQYF

D: TRBD2
J: TRBJ2-7
size: NA
V: TRBV7-2
DNA: TGTGCCAGCAGCTTGTTTAGCGGGAACACCTACGAGCAGTACTTC
CDR3: CASSLFSGNTYEQYF

D: NA
J: TRBJ1-5
size: NA
V: TRBV18
DNA: TGTGCCAGCTCACCGACTGCGACCAACAATCAGCCCCAGCATTTT
CDR3: CASSPTATNNQPQHF

D: NA
J: TRBJ2-7
size: NA
V: TRBV12-3/TRBV12-4
DNA: TGTGCCAGCAGTTTAGGTAGATCCTACGAGCAGTACTTC
CDR3: CASSLGRSYEQYF

D: NA
J: TRBJ1-1
size: NA
V: TRBV7-9
DNA: TGTGCCAGCAGCTTGCGGGTGGGCACTGAAGCTTTCTTT
CDR3: CASSLRVGTEAFF

D: TRBD1
J: TRBJ2-3
size: NA
V: TRBV14
DNA: TGTGCCAGCAGCGTACACAGGGGGCTTGGAGATACGCAGTATTTT
CDR3: CASSVHRGLGDTQYF

D: TRBD1
J: TRBJ2-1
size: few
V: TRBV7-6
DNA: TGTGCCAGCAGCTACGGGACAGGGGGGTCCAATGAGCAGTTCTTC
CDR3: CASSYGTGGSNEQFF

D: TRBD2
J: TRBJ2-3
size: NA
V: TRBV11-2
DNA: TGTGCCAGCAGCATCCTAGCGGGGGGCCCCACAGATACGCAGTATTTT
CDR3: CASSILAGGPTDTQYF

D: TRBD1
J: TRBJ2-7
size: NA
V: TRBV29-1
DNA: TGCAGCGTTGAAGATCCCCTAGGACAGGGCTACGAGCAGTACTTC
CDR3: CSVEDPLGQGYEQYF

D: NA
J: TRBJ2-3
size: NA
V: TRBV7-2
DNA: TGTGCCAGCACCAATACAGATACGCAGTATTTT
CDR3: CASTNTDTQYF

D: TRBD1
J: TRBJ2-7
size: NA
V: TRBV4-1
DNA: TGCGCCAGCAGCCAATTACCGGGACAGCCAACCTACGAGCAGTACTTC
CDR3: CASSQLPGQPTYEQYF

D: TRBD2
J: TRBJ2-1
size: NA
V: TRBV7-2
DNA: TGTGCCAGCAGCTTACCAGCGGGGGGGCCGAATGAGCAGTTCTTC
CDR3: CASSLPAGGPNEQFF

D: TRBD2
J: TRBJ2-5
size: few
V: TRBV27
DNA: TGTGCCAGCAGCCTTATAGCGGGCGGGTTGGAGACCCAGTACTTC
CDR3: CASSLIAGGLETQYF

D: NA
J: TRBJ2-5
size: NA
V: TRBV20-1
DNA: TGCAGTGCTAGGAGACAAGAGACCCAGTACTTC
CDR3: CSARRQETQYF

D: NA
J: TRBJ2-2
size: NA
V: TRBV7-9
DNA: TGTGCCAGCAGCTTTTCCGGGAACACCGGGGAGCTGTTTTTT
CDR3: CASSFSGNTGELFF

D: TRBD1
J: TRBJ2-7
size: NA
V: TRBV5-1
DNA: TGCGCCAGCAGCTTGGGACAGGGCGCCAACGAGCAGTACTTC
CDR3: CASSLGQGANEQYF

D: NA
J: TRBJ2-3
size: NA
V: TRBV6-2/TRBV6-3
DNA: TGTGCCAGCAGTTTACAGTTTTCGGGCACAGATACGCAGTATTTT
CDR3: CASSLQFSGTDTQYF

D: NA
J: TRBJ1-3
size: NA
V: TRBV9
DNA: TGTGCCAGCAGCCCCCGGTGGGCAGGGTCGGGTGGAAACACCATATATTTT
CDR3: CASSPRWAGSGGNTIYF

D: NA
J: TRBJ1-2
size: NA
V: TRBV6-6
DNA: TGTGCCAGCAGGGGGAGCGGGACTGCCTATGGCTACACCTTC
CDR3: CASRGSGTAYGYTF

D: NA
J: TRBJ1-1
size: NA
V: TRBV28
DNA: TGTGCCAGCAGTTTCAAAGGGGCATGGAACACTGAAGCTTTCTTT
CDR3: CASSFKGAWNTEAFF

D: TRBD2
J: TRBJ2-5
size: NA
V: TRBV7-2
DNA: TGTGCCAGCAGCTTTTCGACTAGCGGGCCTCAAGAGACCCAGTACTTC
CDR3: CASSFSTSGPQETQYF

D: NA
J: TRBJ1-1
size: NA
V: TRBV10-3
DNA: TGTGCCATCAGTGAGTCGAAAGGGAGAAGGACGGCCGCTGAAGCTTTCTTT
CDR3: CAISESKGRRTAAEAFF

D: TRBD1
J: TRBJ2-7
size: NA
V: TRBV28
DNA: TGTGCCAGCACCCCGGGGACAGCCTACGAGCAGTACTTC
CDR3: CASTPGTAYEQYF

D: TRBD2
J: TRBJ2-7
size: NA
V: TRBV4-1
DNA: TGCGCCAGCAGACTACTAGCGGGGGATTACTACGAGCAGTACTTC
CDR3: CASRLLAGDYYEQYF

D: NA
J: TRBJ2-1
size: NA
V: TRBV9
DNA: TGTGCCAGCAGCGTAGCTTCTTTCGATGAGCAGTTCTTC
CDR3: CASSVASFDEQFF

D: NA
J: TRBJ2-1
size: NA
V: TRBV12-3/TRBV12-4
DNA: TGTGCCAGCAGTTTGAGGGACAATGAGCAGTTCTTC
CDR3: CASSLRDNEQFF

D: NA
J: TRBJ1-5
size: few
V: TRBV6-2/TRBV6-3
DNA: TGTGCCAGCAGTTACGTTGGACAGAGCAATCAGCCCCAGCATTTT
CDR3: CASSYVGQSNQPQHF

D: NA
J: TRBJ2-1
size: NA
V: TRBV7-9
DNA: TGTGCCAGCAGCTTATCGGACTGGGGAAGCAATGAGCAGTTCTTC
CDR3: CASSLSDWGSNEQFF